The clone carrying this T cell receptor (beta chain) has at least ten counts. One entry per CDR3 protein, called by TCRdb with MiXCR from the 5' RACE reads. The sample shows about 180,000 distinct CDR3 sequences, 9.8% of them seen only once. This specimen comes from a study of CD8 T cells in ankylosing spondylitis. Trimming took off 5 bases at V and 5 bases at J, with 9 bases between the two ends. The CDR3 is made up of 11 amino acids. Germline V lookup: CDR1 SQVTM, CDR2 ANQGSEA. The genes are TRBV29-1 and TRBJ2-5, with D uncertain. The TCR sequence derives from a female donor with ankylosing spondylitis or in good health (not recorded which). The material sequenced was blood, either unsorted or a sorted T cell fraction (not recorded which). The CDR3 coding sequence is TGCAGCGTTCTAGTTGACGAGACCCAGTACTTC. Its translation: CSVLVDETQYF.